This T cell receptor (beta chain) was recovered during a study of cytomegalovirus exposure and HLA in healthy donors. TCRdb's table, derived via immunoSEQ multiplex PCR, lists solely in-frame clones and lacks some. This table holds about 160,000 clones, 70% to 90% found once. As regards this clone: Antigen unknown.

Study-level points and caveats: Cytomegalovirus association was listed for 164 TCR beta chains.

This CDR3 contains 14 residues. CDR1 and CDR2 (germline): SGHRS, YFSETQ. V dropped 5 bases and J dropped 0 bases, with 11 bases sitting between them. The clonotype was recovered from a woman between 25 and 40 years old in good health and CMV-seronegative. Sample: PBMCs. This chain joins TRBV5-1 and TRBJ1-1, with D possibly matching TRBD1 (6 bases). Here the CDR3 DNA reads TGCGCCAGCAGAATGGCAGGGGTGAACACTGAAGCTTTCTTT. Translated, it gives CASRMAGVNTEAFF.